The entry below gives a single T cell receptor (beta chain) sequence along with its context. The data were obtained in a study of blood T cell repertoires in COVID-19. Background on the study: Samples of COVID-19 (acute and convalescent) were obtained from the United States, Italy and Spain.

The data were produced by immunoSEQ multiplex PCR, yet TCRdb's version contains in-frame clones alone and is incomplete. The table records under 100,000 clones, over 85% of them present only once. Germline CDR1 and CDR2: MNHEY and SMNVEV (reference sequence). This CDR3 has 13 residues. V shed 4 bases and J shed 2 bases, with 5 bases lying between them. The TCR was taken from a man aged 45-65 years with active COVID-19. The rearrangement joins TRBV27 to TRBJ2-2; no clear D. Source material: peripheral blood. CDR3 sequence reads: CASSSQNTGELFF. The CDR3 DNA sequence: TGTGCCAGCAGTTCCCAAAACACCGGGGAGCTGTTTTTT.